The 19 T cell receptor beta chains below all came from one sample that was sequenced in a study of CD8 T cells in Susac syndrome. cDNA came from about 0.51 to 1 ug RNA primed by random hexamers. TCRdb analysed the immunoSEQ multiplex PCR reads with MiXCR anew, one entry per CDR3 protein. The table lists 150,000 or so distinct CDR3 sequences, around 93% of them singletons, with more than 0.11% in the top ten. The sequenced sample consisted of CD4+ T cells from PBMCs. These receptors all stem from a human donor in good health.

Here the CDR3 DNA reads TGTGCCAGCAGCCCCCGAGGGGGGACAGCTTATGGCTACACCTTC. It encodes CASSPRGGTAYGYTF. The chain links TRBV3-1 to TRBJ1-2; 7 nucleotides agree with TRBD1. J lost 5 bases, V lost 4 bases, and 10 bases had no gene match. Germline-derived CDR1 and CDR2 are LGHDT and YNNKEL (reference sequence). This CDR3 comprises 15 residues.

The V gene is TRBV29-1, the J gene TRBJ2-5, with TRBD1 matching over 7 bases. The CDR3 is 14 residues long. The germline gives CDR1 SQVTM, CDR2 ANQGSEA. The trim removed 7 bases at V and 3 bases at J, leaving 11 bases unmatched. CDR3 in amino acids: CSAPGITGEETQYF. DNA for the CDR3: TGCAGCGCCCCTGGCATAACAGGGGAAGAGACCCAGTACTTC.

This clonotype was observed a single time. The genes are TRBV20-1 and TRBJ2-1; 9 bases line up with TRBD2. V shed 6 bases, J shed 3 bases, and the junction held 6 bases outside the gene matches. The CDR3 sequence is 14 residues long. Germline V gene lookup returns CDR1 DFQATT and CDR2 SNEGSKA (reference sequence). In DNA form, the CDR3 reads TGCAGTGCGACGGGACTAGCCCTCTACAATGAGCAGTTCTTC. Translating it yields CSATGLALYNEQFF.

The rearrangement links TRBV7-3 to TRBJ2-3; no definite D call. The germline gives CDR1 SGHTA, CDR2 FQGTGA. Trimming left V 5 bases short and J 1 base short, with 16 bases between. This CDR3 has 16 amino acids. CDR3 coding DNA: TGTGCCAGCAGCCCGCGTCAGACCCTTCGCACAGATACGCAGTATTTT. This encodes CASSPRQTLRTDTQYF.

The table lists this clonotype with a few counts. V is TRBV13 and J is TRBJ1-2; the match to TRBD1 covers 9 bases. The V segment lost 3 bases and the J segment 4 bases; nucleotides outside the gene matches: 6. The CDR3 spans 15 residues. From germline, CDR1 is PRHDT and CDR2 FYEKMQ (reference sequence). CDR3 residues: CASSLGQGAGYGYTF. CDR3 coding DNA: TGTGCCAGCAGCTTGGGACAGGGTGCGGGCTATGGCTACACCTTC.

This clonotype has just one count. The chain recombines TRBV5-6 with TRBJ1-2; TRBD1 is a possible D gene (5 bases). V was shortened by 2 bases and J by 8 bases, with 13 bases between the two germline ends. The CDR3 length is 13 residues. CDR1 is SGHDT and CDR2 is YYEEEE in the germline V gene. The CDR3 DNA sequence: TGTGCCAGCAGCTTCCCCGGGACTGGGGGCTACACCTTC. Translation gives CASSFPGTGGYTF. Full variable domain (missing parts from reference TRBV5-6 and TRBJ1-2): DAGVTQSPTHLIKTRGQQVTLRCSPKSGHDTVSWYQQALGQGPQFIFQYYEEEERQRGNFPDRFSGHQFPNYSSELNVNALLLGDSALYLCASSFPGTGGYTFGSGTRLTVV.

This rearrangement joins TRBV6-5 to TRBJ2-1, with D possibly being TRBD1 (5 bases). Trimming left V 7 bases short and J 4 bases short, with 11 bases between. Germline CDR1 is MNHEY and CDR2 is SVGAGI. The CDR3 runs to 13 residues. The CDR3 region is CASTSQVYNEQFF. In nucleotides, the CDR3 is TGTGCCAGCACATCACAGGTATACAATGAGCAGTTCTTC.

The rearrangement links TRBV5-1 to TRBJ2-1, with 8 bases that match TRBD2. V lost 4 bases to trimming and J lost 9 bases; unmatched junction nucleotides: 6. Germline assignment: CDR1 SGHRS and CDR2 YFSETQ. The CDR3 length is 13 residues. The CDR3 DNA follows: TGCGCCAGCAGCACACCAGCGGGGGTTGAGCAGTTCTTC. Translating it yields CASSTPAGVEQFF.

The chain couples TRBV6-5 to TRBJ2-5; D is possibly TRBD2 (6 bases). Trimming removed 6 bases at V and 4 bases at J, with 18 bases between. This CDR3 spans 15 amino acids. CDR1 and CDR2 from the germline V gene are MNHEY and SVGAGI. CDR3 sequence reads: CASSKRRGSGETQYF. CDR3 coding DNA: TGTGCCAGCAGCAAACGGAGGGGAAGCGGAGAGACCCAGTACTTC.

For this clonotype: One junction end disagrees with the germline gene, perhaps due to a read error. The chain uses TRBV5-6 and TRBJ2-3, with 7 bases fitting TRBD1. The germline CDR1 and CDR2 sequences are SGHDT and YYEEEE. The CDR3 length is 11 residues. The CDR3, as DNA: TGTGCCAGCACTCGGGACAGCCGTCTCCTTTTT. Protein: CASTRDSRLLF.

This clonotype was detected once. The V gene is TRBV5-1, the J gene TRBJ2-7; TRBD1 agrees at 8 bases. Germline trimming cut 4 bases from V and 0 bases from J; bases unmatched to any gene: 6. This CDR3 comprises 15 residues. Germline loops: CDR1 SGHRS, CDR2 YFSETQ. The CDR3 is CASSTTGASSYEQYF. CDR3 nucleotide sequence: TGCGCCAGCAGCACGACAGGGGCGAGCTCCTACGAGCAGTACTTC.

The V call is TRBV29-1, the J call TRBJ1-1; 9 bases agree with TRBD1. V was clipped by 6 bases and J by 0 bases; unmatched bases: 11. CDR3 length equals 16 residues. Germline assignment: CDR1 SQVTM and CDR2 ANQGSEA. The CDR3, as DNA: TGCAGCGTCCAACAGGGGGCGTTTTGGATGAACACTGAAGCTTTCTTT. It encodes CSVQQGAFWMNTEAFF.

The chain joins TRBV5-1 to TRBJ2-1; no definite D call. The V gene lost 4 bases and the J gene lost 1 base, with 9 bases spanning the gap. There are 14 residues in the CDR3. CDR1 and CDR2 from the germline V gene are SGHRS and YFSETQ. CDR3 loop: CASSASPSYNEQFF. CDR3 bases: TGCGCCAGCAGCGCCTCTCCTTCCTACAATGAGCAGTTCTTC.

The chain employs TRBV15 and TRBJ2-1; 8 nucleotides match TRBD2. CDR3 length: 15 residues. Germline values: CDR1 LNHNV, CDR2 YYDKDF (reference sequence). The trim removed 0 bases at V and 9 bases at J, leaving 7 bases unmatched. The CDR3 bases are TGTGCCACCAGCAGAGATCGGGGGGGCTTCTTTGAGCAGTTCTTC. Its translation: CATSRDRGGFFEQFF.

This clonotype was recorded once. The rearrangement joins TRBV12-3 or TRBV12-4 to TRBJ2-1; D perhaps matches TRBD2 (6 bases). Trimming cost V 5 bases and J 6 bases, with 17 bases left between them. The CDR3 is 15 amino acids. The CDR3, as DNA: TGTGCCAGCAGTACCTGGGGCGGGGAGGTCAATGAGCAGTTCTTC. Amino acid sequence: CASSTWGGEVNEQFF.

The chain couples TRBV9 to TRBJ2-2; 10 nucleotides agree with TRBD2. Germline V gene lookup returns CDR1 SGDLS and CDR2 YYNGEE. The CDR3 extends over 19 amino acids. J was trimmed by 4 bases and V by 3 bases; bases with no gene match: 15. DNA of the CDR3: TGTGCCAGCAGCGGGGGGGGTCTAGCGGGGGAAACGGTCACCGGGGAGCTGTTTTTT. As protein: CASSGGGLAGETVTGELFF.

This sequence joins TRBV7-2 and TRBJ2-5; D call uncertain. V shed 5 bases and J shed 5 bases, with 6 bases lying between them. The CDR3 consists of 11 residues. CDR1 and CDR2 from the germline V gene are SGHTA and FQGNSA. The CDR3 here is CASSRVETQYF. The CDR3 DNA is TGTGCCAGCAGCCGCGTGGAGACCCAGTACTTC.

This clonotype was recorded once. The chain recombines TRBV10-2 with TRBJ1-1; D is perhaps TRBD1 (5 bases). Germline V gene lookup returns CDR1 WSHSY and CDR2 SAAADI. The CDR3 is made up of 14 amino acids. Trimming took 4 bases from V and 1 from J, leaving 10 bases between them. The CDR3 protein is CASSVAGQNTEAFF. As DNA, the CDR3 is TGCGCCAGCAGTGTGGCAGGACAGAACACTGAAGCTTTCTTT.

The J gene is TRBJ2-6, the V gene TRBV19; tentative D call: TRBD1 (5 bases). V lost 5 bases to trimming and J lost 4 bases, with 15 bases between them. The germline V gene has CDR1 LNHDA and CDR2 SQIVND (reference sequence). The CDR3 covers 16 residues. Written as DNA, the CDR3 is TGTGCCAGTAGTGCCGACAGAACTGCCGGGGCCAACGTCCTGACTTTC. It is translated as CASSADRTAGANVLTF.